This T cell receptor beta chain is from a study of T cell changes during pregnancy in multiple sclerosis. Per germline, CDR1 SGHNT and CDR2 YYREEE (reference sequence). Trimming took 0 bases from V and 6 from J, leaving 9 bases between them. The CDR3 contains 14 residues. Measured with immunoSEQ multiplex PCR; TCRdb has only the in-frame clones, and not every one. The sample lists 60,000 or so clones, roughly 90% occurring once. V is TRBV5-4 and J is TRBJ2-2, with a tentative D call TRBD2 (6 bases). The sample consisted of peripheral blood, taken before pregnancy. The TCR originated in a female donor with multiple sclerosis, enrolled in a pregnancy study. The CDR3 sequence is CASSLDRRAGELFF. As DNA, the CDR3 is TGTGCCAGCAGCTTGGACAGGAGGGCCGGGGAGCTGTTTTTT.